The 8 T cell receptor beta chains reported below all come from one sample, sequenced in a study of T cell responses to AZD1222 COVID-19 vaccine. Some clones are missing from TCRdb's copy, which holds only in-frame ones; the method was immunoSEQ multiplex PCR. The sample has more than 150,000 clones; just over 90% are singletons. The sample here was peripheral blood, taken on day 0 of AZD1222 vaccination. Every receptor here comes from an adult in good health.

The sample holds one count of this clone. This sequence joins TRBV18 and TRBJ1-2; TRBD1 matches 11 bases. This CDR3 spans 15 amino acids. Looked up from germline, CDR1 is KGHSH and CDR2 is LQKENI. V gave up 2 bases and J gave up 8 bases; unmatched junction bases: 7. The CDR3 sequence is CASSPLGQGVVGYTF. The CDR3 DNA sequence: TGTGCCAGCTCACCATTGGGACAGGGGGTCGTAGGCTACACCTTC.

The chain employs TRBV6-5 and TRBJ1-5; TRBD1 aligns across 9 bases. The CDR3 is made up of 15 amino acids. The trim removed 6 bases at V and 4 bases at J, leaving 7 bases unmatched. Germline CDR1 MNHEY, CDR2 SVGAGI. The CDR3 bases are TGTGCCAGCAGACGAAGGGGACAGGGAAATCAGCCCCAGCATTTT. Protein sequence: CASRRRGQGNQPQHF.

The chain joins TRBV6-5 to TRBJ2-5, with D possibly being TRBD2 (5 bases). Germline V gene lookup returns CDR1 MNHEY and CDR2 SVGAGI. Trimming took 7 bases from V and 3 from J, leaving 6 bases between them. The CDR3 contains 11 residues. CDR3 sequence (DNA): TGTGCCAGCAAAGCGGAAGAGACCCAGTACTTC. It translates to CASKAEETQYF.

The chain is built from TRBV3-1 (or the pseudogene TRBV3-2) and TRBJ1-2; possibly TRBD1 for D (5 bases). Trimming took off 3 bases at V and 4 bases at J, with 15 bases between the two ends. Germline V gene data show CDR1 as LGHDT and CDR2 as YNNKEL (reference sequence). This CDR3 has 15 amino acids. CDR3: CASSQDPRASYGYTF. CDR3 in DNA: TGTGCCAGCAGCCAGGACCCCAGGGCTTCCTATGGCTACACCTTC.

The gene calls are TRBV28 and TRBJ1-5; no firm D call. CDR1 is MDHEN, CDR2 SYDVKM, per germline. V gave up 1 base and J gave up 7 bases, with 23 bases separating them. CDR3 length: 18 residues. The CDR3 loop reads CASSLLGEWVGIGQPQHF. In nucleotides, the CDR3 is TGTGCCAGCAGTTTATTAGGCGAATGGGTTGGAATAGGGCAGCCCCAGCATTTT.

This clone was observed a handful of times. The chain uses TRBV27 and TRBJ2-5; TRBD2 matches at 10 bases. CDR3 length equals 15 residues. CDR1 and CDR2 (germline): MNHEY, SMNVEV (reference sequence). Losses at the gene ends were 7 bases for V and 1 base for J; bases not matched to a gene: 6. CDR3 in DNA: TGTGCCAGCAAACGACTAGCGGGCAGCCAAGAGACCCAGTACTTC. Encoded protein: CASKRLAGSQETQYF.

This clone was recorded only once. V usage is TRBV19 and J usage is TRBJ2-2, with TRBD1 identical over 10 bases. The germline gives CDR1 LNHDA, CDR2 SQIVND (reference sequence). This CDR3 is built from 13 residues. V lost 11 bases to trimming and J lost 7 bases; unmatched junction nucleotides: 7. The CDR3 coding sequence is TGTGCCGCCGACAGGGGGCCGGGCGGGGAGCTGTTTTTT. Protein sequence: CAADRGPGGELFF.

The V call is TRBV3-1 (or the pseudogene TRBV3-2), the J call TRBJ2-5; 11 positions match TRBD2. Germline lookup yields CDR1 LGHDT and CDR2 YNNKEL (reference sequence). This CDR3 has 17 amino acids. The junction had 7 bases not matched to a gene; V was cut back by 1 base and J by 3 bases. Here the CDR3 reads CASSQAPPTSGEETQYF. The CDR3 region has the DNA TGTGCCAGCAGCCAAGCTCCCCCGACTAGCGGGGAAGAGACCCAGTACTTC.